The entry below gives a single T cell receptor (beta chain) sequence along with its context. The V gene end was trimmed by 3 bases and the J gene end by 5 bases; junction bases not matched to a gene: 5. Germline CDR1 is SGHTA and CDR2 is FQGNSA. The CDR3 spans 15 residues. The sample comes from a study of blood T cell repertoires in COVID-19. Study information: Sample material is recorded as cDNA or gDNA derived from T cells, B-cell-depleted T cells, or PBMCs.

In the source study's methods: Amplified reference gene primers provided the basis for estimating nucleated cell counts. Assay used: immunoSEQ multiplex PCR; TCRdb lists only in-frame clones, some missing. V, J and clone size reflect that table, while D and trimming were determined from the DNA. Among fewer than 250,000 clones listed, about 85% were seen once. Sequencing was performed on peripheral blood. This clonotype originated in a man aged 35-49 years with acute or convalescent COVID-19. The chain employs TRBV7-2 and TRBJ2-5; 11 bases line up with TRBD2. CDR3 DNA: TGTGCCAGCAGCTTTAGCGGGGGGGCCGGGGAGACCCAGTACTTC. It encodes CASSFSGGAGETQYF.